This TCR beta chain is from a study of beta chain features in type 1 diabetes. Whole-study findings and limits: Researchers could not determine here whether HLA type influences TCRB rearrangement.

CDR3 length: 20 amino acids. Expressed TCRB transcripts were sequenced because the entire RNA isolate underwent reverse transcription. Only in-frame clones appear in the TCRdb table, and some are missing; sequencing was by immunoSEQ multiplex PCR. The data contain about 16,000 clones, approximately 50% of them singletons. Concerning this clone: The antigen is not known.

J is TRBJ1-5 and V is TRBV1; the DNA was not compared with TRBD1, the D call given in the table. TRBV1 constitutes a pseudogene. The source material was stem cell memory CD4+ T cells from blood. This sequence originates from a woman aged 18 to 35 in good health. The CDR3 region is CTSSQGRTGGVTYSNQPQHF. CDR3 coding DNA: TGCACCAGCAGCCAAGGCCGCACAGGGGGGGTAACATATAGCAATCAGCCCCAGCATTTT.